This is a list of T cell receptor beta chains from one sample in a study of shared clonotypes between healthy human individuals. Here immunoSEQ multiplex PCR was the method, and the copy in TCRdb shows in-frame clones only, minus some. The sample has about 2.3 million clones, approximately 95% seen once. Sequenced material: naive CD4+ T cells from PBMCs. The receptors shown here come from a man aged 18 to 35 in good health. Some clones in this sample may be carry-over from other donors' samples. Each CDR3 is given with its conserved first and last residue. D genes are given only for firm matches.

NA | TRBJ2-7 | TRBV18 | CASSLTAYEQYF
NA | TRBJ2-1 | TRBV18 | CASSPPVGSNEQFF
NA | TRBJ1-2 | TRBV5-1 | CASSALGSSYGYTF
NA | TRBJ2-1 | TRBV30 | CAWSRDLASYNEQFF
TRBD2 | TRBJ2-7 | TRBV2 | CASRIAGVNREQYF
NA | TRBJ2-7 | TRBV15 | CATSPIQDYYEQYF
NA | TRBJ2-3 | TRBV11-2 | CASSSVGGSTDTQYF
NA | TRBJ2-1 | TRBV29-1 | CSVGGPSASSYNEQFF
TRBD1 | TRBJ2-5 | TRBV18 | CASSKGQGTGETQYF
NA | TRBJ2-7 | TRBV7-2 | CASSSDWASEQYF
NA | TRBJ2-3 | TRBV7-2 | CASSLEGVGLDTQYF
NA | TRBJ1-4 | TRBV27 | CASSDQGLPNEKLFF
TRBD2 | TRBJ2-1 | TRBV28 | CASSPTGRGGEQFF